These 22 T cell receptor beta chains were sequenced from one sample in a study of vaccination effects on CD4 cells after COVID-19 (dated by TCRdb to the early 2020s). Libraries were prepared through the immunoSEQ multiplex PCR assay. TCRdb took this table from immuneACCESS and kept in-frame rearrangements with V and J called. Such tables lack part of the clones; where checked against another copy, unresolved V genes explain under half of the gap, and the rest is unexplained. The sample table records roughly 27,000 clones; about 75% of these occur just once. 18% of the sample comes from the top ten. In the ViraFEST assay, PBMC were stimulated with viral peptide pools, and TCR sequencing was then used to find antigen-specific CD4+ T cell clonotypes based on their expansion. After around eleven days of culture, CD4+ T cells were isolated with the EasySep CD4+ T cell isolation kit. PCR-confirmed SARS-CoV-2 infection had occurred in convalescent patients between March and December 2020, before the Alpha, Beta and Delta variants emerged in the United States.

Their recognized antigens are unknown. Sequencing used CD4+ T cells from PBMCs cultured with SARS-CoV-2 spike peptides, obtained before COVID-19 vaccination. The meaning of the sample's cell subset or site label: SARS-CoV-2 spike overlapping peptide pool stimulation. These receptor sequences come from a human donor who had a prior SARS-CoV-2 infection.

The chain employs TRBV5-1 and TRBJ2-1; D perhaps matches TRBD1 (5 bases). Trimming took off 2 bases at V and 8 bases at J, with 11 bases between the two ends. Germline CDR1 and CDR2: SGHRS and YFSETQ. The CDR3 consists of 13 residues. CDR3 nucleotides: TGCGCCAGCAGCTTCGAGACAGAGGATGAGCAGTTCTTC. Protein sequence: CASSFETEDEQFF.

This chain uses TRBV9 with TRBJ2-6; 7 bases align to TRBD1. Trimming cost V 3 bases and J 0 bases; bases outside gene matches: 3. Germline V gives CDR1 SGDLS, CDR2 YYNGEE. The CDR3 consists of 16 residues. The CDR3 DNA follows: TGTGCCAGCAGCGCGACAGGGAACTCTGGGGCCAACGTCCTGACTTTC. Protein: CASSATGNSGANVLTF.

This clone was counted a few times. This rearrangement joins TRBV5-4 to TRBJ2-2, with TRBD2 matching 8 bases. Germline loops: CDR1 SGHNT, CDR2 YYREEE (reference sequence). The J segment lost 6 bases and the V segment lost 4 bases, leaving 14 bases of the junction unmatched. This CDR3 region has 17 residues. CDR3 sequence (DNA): TGTGCCAGCAGCCCCTCCGGGACTAGAGTTGGGGCCGGGGAGCTGTTTTTT. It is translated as CASSPSGTRVGAGELFF.

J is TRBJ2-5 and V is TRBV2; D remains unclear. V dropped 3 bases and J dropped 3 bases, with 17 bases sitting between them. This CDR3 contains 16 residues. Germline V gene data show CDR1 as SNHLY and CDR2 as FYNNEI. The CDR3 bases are TGTGCCAGCAGTGAGCCGAACCAGTATTACAAAGAGACCCAGTACTTC. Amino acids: CASSEPNQYYKETQYF. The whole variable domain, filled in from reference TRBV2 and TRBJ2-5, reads EPEVTQTPSHQVTQMGQEVILRCVPISNHLYFYWYRQILGQKVEFLVSFYNNEISEKSEIFDDQFSVERPDGSNFTLKIRSTKLEDSAMYFCASSEPNQYYKETQYFGPGTRLLVL.

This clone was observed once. Here the CDR3 DNA reads TGTGCCAGCAGCCAGCCGGGACAGCCTTTGAGCTACACCTTC. Protein: CASSQPGQPLSYTF. This sequence joins TRBV28 and TRBJ1-2; 7 nucleotides match TRBD1. The CDR3 length is 14 residues. The V segment lost 6 bases and the J segment 9 bases; nucleotides outside the gene matches: 13. The germline CDR1 and CDR2 sequences are MDHEN and SYDVKM.

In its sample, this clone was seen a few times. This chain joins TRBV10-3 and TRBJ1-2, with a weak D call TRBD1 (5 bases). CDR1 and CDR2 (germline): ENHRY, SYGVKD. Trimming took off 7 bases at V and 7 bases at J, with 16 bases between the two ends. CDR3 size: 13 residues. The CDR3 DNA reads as TGTGCCATCATGGACCAGGGACTCAGTGGCTACACCTTC. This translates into CAIMDQGLSGYTF.

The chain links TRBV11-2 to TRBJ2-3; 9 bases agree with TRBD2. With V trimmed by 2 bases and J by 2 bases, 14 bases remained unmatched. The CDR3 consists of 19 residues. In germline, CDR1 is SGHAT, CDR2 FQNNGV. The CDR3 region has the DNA TGTGCCAGCAGCTTAAGTCGTTGGGGTGCGGGAGGGCTCACAGATACGCAGTATTTT. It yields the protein CASSLSRWGAGGLTDTQYF.

The CDR3 sequence: CASSYPKGQVRAGAFF. In DNA, the CDR3 is TGTGCCAGCAGTTACCCGAAGGGCCAGGTCCGGGCTGGGGCTTTCTTT. V gene TRBV6-2 or TRBV6-3 combines with J gene TRBJ1-1, with D unresolved. V shed 2 bases and J shed 11 bases, with 24 bases lying between them. This CDR3 comprises 16 residues. The V gene's germline CDR1 is MNHEY and CDR2 SVGEGT.

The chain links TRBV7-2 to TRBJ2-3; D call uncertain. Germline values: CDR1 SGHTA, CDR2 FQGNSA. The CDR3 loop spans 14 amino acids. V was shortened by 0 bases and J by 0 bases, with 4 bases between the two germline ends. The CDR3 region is CASSLADSTDTQYF. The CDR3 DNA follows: TGTGCCAGCAGCTTAGCGGACAGCACAGATACGCAGTATTTT.

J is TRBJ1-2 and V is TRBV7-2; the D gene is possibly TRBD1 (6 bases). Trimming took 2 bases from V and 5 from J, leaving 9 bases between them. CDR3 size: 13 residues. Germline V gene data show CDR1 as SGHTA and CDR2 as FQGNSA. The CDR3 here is CASSLSQGYGYTF. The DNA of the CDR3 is TGTGCCAGCAGCTTATCTCAGGGGTATGGCTACACCTTC. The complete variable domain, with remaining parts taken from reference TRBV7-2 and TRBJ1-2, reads GAGVSQSPSNKVTEKGKDVELRCDPISGHTALYWYRQSLGQGLEFLIYFQGNSAPDKSGLPSDRFSAERTGGSVSTLTIQRTQQEDSAVYLCASSLSQGYGYTFGSGTRLTVV.

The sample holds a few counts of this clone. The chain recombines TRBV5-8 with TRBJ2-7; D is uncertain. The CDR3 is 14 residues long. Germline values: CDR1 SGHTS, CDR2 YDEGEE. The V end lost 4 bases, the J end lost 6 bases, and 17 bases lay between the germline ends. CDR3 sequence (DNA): TGTGCCAGCAGCCAAGACCCCAACCTGGGCGAGCAGTACTTC. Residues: CASSQDPNLGEQYF.

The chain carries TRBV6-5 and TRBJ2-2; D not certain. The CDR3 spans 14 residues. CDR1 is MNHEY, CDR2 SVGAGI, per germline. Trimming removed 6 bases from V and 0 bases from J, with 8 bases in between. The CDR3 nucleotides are TGTGCCAGCAGAAGGACCGCGAACACCGGGGAGCTGTTTTTT. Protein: CASRRTANTGELFF.

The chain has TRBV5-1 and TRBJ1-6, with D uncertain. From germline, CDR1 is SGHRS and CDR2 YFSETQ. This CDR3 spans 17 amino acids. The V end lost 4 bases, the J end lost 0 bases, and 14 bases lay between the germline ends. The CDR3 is CASSVKTGSSYNSPLHF. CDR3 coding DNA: TGCGCCAGCAGCGTCAAAACGGGTAGCTCCTATAATTCACCCCTCCACTTT.

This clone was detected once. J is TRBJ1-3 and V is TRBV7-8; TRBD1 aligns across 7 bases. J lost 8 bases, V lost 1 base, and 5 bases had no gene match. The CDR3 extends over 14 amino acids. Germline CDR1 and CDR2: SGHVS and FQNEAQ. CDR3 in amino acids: CASSLEGRGDTIYF. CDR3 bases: TGTGCCAGCAGCTTAGAGGGCAGGGGGGACACCATATATTTT.

CDR3 sequence: CASSPPTWQYF. As DNA, the CDR3 is TGTGCCAGCAGCCCGCCCACCTGGCAGTACTTC. J is TRBJ2-7 and V is TRBV5-4; no clear D gene. The CDR3 loop spans 11 amino acids. CDR1 is SGHNT and CDR2 is YYREEE in the germline V gene (reference sequence). Trimming shortened V by 4 bases and J by 9 bases, and 11 bases separated the two germline ends.

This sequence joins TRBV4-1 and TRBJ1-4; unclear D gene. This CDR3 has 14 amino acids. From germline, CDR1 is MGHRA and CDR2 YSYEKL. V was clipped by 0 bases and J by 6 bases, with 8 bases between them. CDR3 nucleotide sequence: TGCGCCAGCAGCCAAGATTTTGTGGATGAAAAACTGTTTTTT. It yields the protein CASSQDFVDEKLFF.

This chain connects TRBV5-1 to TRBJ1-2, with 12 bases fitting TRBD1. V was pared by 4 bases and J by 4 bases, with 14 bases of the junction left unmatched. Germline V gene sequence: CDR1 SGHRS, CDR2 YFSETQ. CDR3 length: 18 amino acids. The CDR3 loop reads CASSPGGTGGAGLYGYTF. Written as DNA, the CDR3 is TGCGCCAGCAGCCCGGGAGGGACAGGGGGCGCCGGGCTCTATGGCTACACCTTC.

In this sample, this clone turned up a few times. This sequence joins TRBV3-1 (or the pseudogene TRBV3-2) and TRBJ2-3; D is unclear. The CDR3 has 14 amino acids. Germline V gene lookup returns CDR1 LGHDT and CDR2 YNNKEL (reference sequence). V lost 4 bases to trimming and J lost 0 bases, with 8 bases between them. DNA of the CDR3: TGTGCCAGCAGCCCTATTCCTAGCACAGATACGCAGTATTTT. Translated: CASSPIPSTDTQYF.

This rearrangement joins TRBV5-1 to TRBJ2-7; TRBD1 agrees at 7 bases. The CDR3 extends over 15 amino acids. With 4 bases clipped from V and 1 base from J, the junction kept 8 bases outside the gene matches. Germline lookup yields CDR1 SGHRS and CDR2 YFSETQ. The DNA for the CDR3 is TGCGCCAGCAGCCCAGGGACAGCCGAGTCCTACGAGCAGTACTTC. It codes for CASSPGTAESYEQYF.

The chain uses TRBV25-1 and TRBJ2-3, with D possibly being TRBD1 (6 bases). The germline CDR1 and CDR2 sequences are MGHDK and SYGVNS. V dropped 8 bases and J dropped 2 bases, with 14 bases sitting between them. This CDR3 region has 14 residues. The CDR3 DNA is TGTGCCAGCGAGGACAGCCGACTCACAGATACGCAGTATTTT. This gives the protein CASEDSRLTDTQYF. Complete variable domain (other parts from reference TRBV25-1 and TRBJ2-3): EADIYQTPRYLVIGTGKKITLECSQTMGHDKMYWYQQDPGMELHLIHYSYGVNSTEKGDLSSESTVSRIRTEHFPLTLESARPSHTSQYLCASEDSRLTDTQYFGPGTRLTVL.

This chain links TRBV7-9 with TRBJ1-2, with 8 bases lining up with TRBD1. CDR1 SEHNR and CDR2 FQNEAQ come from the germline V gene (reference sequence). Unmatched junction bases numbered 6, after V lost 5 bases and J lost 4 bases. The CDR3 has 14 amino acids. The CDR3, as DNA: TGTGCCAGCAGCCCAGGACAGGGAGCCTATGGCTACACCTTC. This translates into CASSPGQGAYGYTF.

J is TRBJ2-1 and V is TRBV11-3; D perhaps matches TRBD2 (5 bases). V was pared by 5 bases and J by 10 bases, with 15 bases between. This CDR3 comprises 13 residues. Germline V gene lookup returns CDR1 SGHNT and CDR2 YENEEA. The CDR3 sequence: CASSPISGIEQFF. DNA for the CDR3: TGTGCCAGCAGCCCCATCAGCGGTATAGAGCAGTTCTTC.